The 9 T cell receptor beta chains below all came from one sample that was sequenced in a study of CD8+ T cells in alopecia areata. Treatment denoted: oral pan-JAK inhibitor, 5-10 mg twice daily. Sequencing templates came from extracted RNA that was reverse transcribed into cDNA. Some clones are missing from TCRdb's copy, which holds only in-frame ones; the method was immunoSEQ multiplex PCR. Among 180,000 or so clones listed, 58% were seen once. This specimen consisted of CD4+ T cells sorted from blood, obtained between weeks 55 and 65, from a patient treated with tofacitinib. These receptor sequences come from a human donor with alopecia areata.

The sample holds a few counts of this clone. The CDR3 loop reads CASSPTSVSVHEQYF. The CDR3 nucleotides read TGTGCCAGTAGTCCAACTTCGGTATCCGTCCACGAGCAGTACTTC. The V call is TRBV19, the J call TRBJ2-7; D not resolved. Germline V lookup: CDR1 LNHDA, CDR2 SQIVND (reference sequence). The CDR3 contains 15 residues. Trimming pared 5 bases from V and 5 bases from J, leaving 19 bases between.

This clone has a handful of counts. V is TRBV2 and J is TRBJ2-1, with TRBD1 matching over 10 bases. V was pared by 6 bases and J by 9 bases, with 5 bases of the junction left unmatched. Germline assignment: CDR1 SNHLY and CDR2 FYNNEI. The length of the CDR3 is 13 residues. The CDR3 region has the DNA TGTGCCAGCAGCGGGACAGGGGTAGGTGAGCAGTTCTTC. It is translated as CASSGTGVGEQFF.

This clone appeared a single time. The chain uses TRBV4-1 and TRBJ2-3, with 10 bases identical to TRBD2. There are 17 residues in the CDR3. Losses at the gene ends were 0 bases for V and 0 bases for J; bases not matched to a gene: 3. In germline, CDR1 is MGHRA, CDR2 YSYEKL. In DNA, the CDR3 is TGCGCCAGCAGCCAAGACGGAGCGGGGGGGAGCACAGATACGCAGTATTTT. Translating gives CASSQDGAGGSTDTQYF.

The rearrangement joins TRBV10-2 to TRBJ2-7; D not resolved. Germline V gene data show CDR1 as WSHSY and CDR2 as SAAADI. V lost 3 bases to trimming and J lost 4 bases, with 4 bases between them. This CDR3 comprises 11 residues. Written as DNA, the CDR3 is TGCGCCAGCAGTGACCTTTACGAGCAGTACTTC. Protein sequence: CASSDLYEQYF.

This chain connects TRBV10-3 to TRBJ2-2; 7 positions match TRBD2. This CDR3 is built from 16 residues. The germline V gene encodes CDR1 ENHRY and CDR2 SYGVKD. V lost 4 bases to trimming and J lost 2 bases; unmatched junction nucleotides: 7. This CDR3 reads CAISARGGPNTGELFF. Written as DNA, the CDR3 is TGTGCCATCAGTGCCCGCGGGGGACCCAACACCGGGGAGCTGTTTTTT.

The J gene is TRBJ1-6, the V gene TRBV5-1, with a tentative D call TRBD1 (5 bases). This CDR3 comprises 13 residues. The germline V gene encodes CDR1 SGHRS and CDR2 YFSETQ. V lost 6 bases and J 7 bases, leaving 11 bases between the germline ends. CDR3 nucleotide sequence: TGCGCCAGCACCGGGACTGACAATTCACCCCTCCACTTT. The encoded protein is CASTGTDNSPLHF.

This clone has only a few counts. This chain connects TRBV29-1 to TRBJ2-1, with D perhaps TRBD1 or TRBD2 (7 bases each). This CDR3 has 13 amino acids. V lost 6 bases and J 8 bases, leaving 17 bases between the germline ends. Germline loops: CDR1 SQVTM, CDR2 ANQGSEA. CDR3 sequence reads: CSVGRGQGDEQFF. In DNA, the CDR3 is TGCAGCGTGGGGAGGGGGCAAGGCGATGAGCAGTTCTTC.

This clone was recorded once. This chain links TRBV5-1 with TRBJ2-7; 11 bases line up with TRBD1. The CDR3 has 19 residues. Trimming took 5 bases from V and 1 from J; bases not matched to a gene: 17. In germline, CDR1 is SGHRS, CDR2 YFSETQ. CDR3 DNA sequence: TGCGCCAGCAGTGTCGCCCAGATTTCCGGGACAGGGGGTTCCTACGAGCAGTACTTC. Encoded protein: CASSVAQISGTGGSYEQYF. The variable domain in full, with the rest retrieved from reference TRBV5-1 and TRBJ2-7, is KAGVTQTPRYLIKTRGQQVTLSCSPISGHRSVSWYQQTPGQGLQFLFEYFSETQRNKGNFPGRFSGRQFSNSRSEMNVSTLELGDSALYLCASSVAQISGTGGSYEQYFGPGTRLTVT.

The chain links TRBV15 to TRBJ2-5; 7 nucleotides agree with TRBD1. V lost 0 bases, J lost 4 bases, and 5 bases stayed unmatched. The CDR3 is made up of 15 amino acids. Germline values: CDR1 LNHNV, CDR2 YYDKDF (reference sequence). CDR3 region: CATSRDTGVGETQYF. The CDR3 region has the DNA TGTGCCACCAGCAGAGACACAGGGGTAGGAGAGACCCAGTACTTC.